Below, one T cell receptor (beta chain) is given with its context. Its antigen remains unidentified. This sample stems from a study of a mutant IDH1 vaccine in newly diagnosed glioma. As for the study in general: Vaccines were first given 4-6 weeks after radiotherapy alone, or with temozolomide cycles.

The CDR3 is 14 amino acids. Trimming took 7 bases from V and 4 from J, leaving 13 bases between them. The germline CDR1 and CDR2 sequences are MDHEN and SYDVKM. Sequenced by immunoSEQ multiplex PCR; TCRdb stores in-frame clones only, minus some. The data contain around 30,000 clones, more than 55% of them singletons. The time point: week 5, during vaccination. Topical imiquimod accompanied each vaccine dose, which consisted of 300 ug of mutant IDH1 20-mer peptide. Each donor presented with a new WHO grade 3 or 4 astrocytoma that tested IDH1-mutant and showed ATRX loss. The TCR comes from a woman aged 18-29 years with glioma. Sample: PBMCs, taken from a glioma patient whose treatment included an IDH1 peptide vaccine. This rearrangement joins TRBV28 to TRBJ2-2; perhaps TRBD1 as D (5 bases). This CDR3 reads CASIPLGVTGELFF. CDR3 DNA: TGTGCCAGCATCCCTTTAGGGGTCACCGGGGAGCTGTTTTTT.